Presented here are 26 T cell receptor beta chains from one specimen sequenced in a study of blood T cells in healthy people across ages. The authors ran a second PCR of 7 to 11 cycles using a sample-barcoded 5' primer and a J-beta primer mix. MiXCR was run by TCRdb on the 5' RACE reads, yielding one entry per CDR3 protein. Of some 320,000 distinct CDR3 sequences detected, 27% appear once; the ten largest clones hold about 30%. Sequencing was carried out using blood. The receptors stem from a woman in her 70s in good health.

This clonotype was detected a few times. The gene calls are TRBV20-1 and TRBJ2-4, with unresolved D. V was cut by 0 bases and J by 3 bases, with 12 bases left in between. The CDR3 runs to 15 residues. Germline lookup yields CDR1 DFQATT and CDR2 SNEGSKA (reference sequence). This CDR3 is CSARDPQIGKNIQYF. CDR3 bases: TGCAGTGCTAGAGATCCCCAAATAGGCAAAAACATTCAGTACTTC.

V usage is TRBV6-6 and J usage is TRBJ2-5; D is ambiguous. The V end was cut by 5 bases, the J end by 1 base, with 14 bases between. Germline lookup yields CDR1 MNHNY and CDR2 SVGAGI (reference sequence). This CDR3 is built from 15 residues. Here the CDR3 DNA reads TGTGCCAGCAGTCCAACACTGTTAGGCCAAGAGACCCAGTACTTC. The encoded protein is CASSPTLLGQETQYF.

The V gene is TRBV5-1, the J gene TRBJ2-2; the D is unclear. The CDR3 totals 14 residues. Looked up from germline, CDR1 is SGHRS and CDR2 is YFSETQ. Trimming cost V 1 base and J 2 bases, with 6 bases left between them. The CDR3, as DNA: TGCGCCAGCAGCTTGTCCCGAAACACCGGGGAGCTGTTTTTT. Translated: CASSLSRNTGELFF.

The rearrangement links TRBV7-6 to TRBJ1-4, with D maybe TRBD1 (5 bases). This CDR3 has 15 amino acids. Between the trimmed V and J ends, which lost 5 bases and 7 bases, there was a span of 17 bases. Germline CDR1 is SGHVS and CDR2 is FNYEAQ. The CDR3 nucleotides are TGTGCCAGCAGCCCACGCCTCGGCGGGGGTGAAAAACTGTTTTTT. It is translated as CASSPRLGGGEKLFF.

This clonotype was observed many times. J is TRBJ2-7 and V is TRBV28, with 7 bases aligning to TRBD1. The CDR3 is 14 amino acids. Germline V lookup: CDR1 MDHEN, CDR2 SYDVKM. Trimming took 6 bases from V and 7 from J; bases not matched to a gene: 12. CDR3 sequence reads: CASSIRQGSREQYF. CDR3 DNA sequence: TGTGCCAGCAGCATCCGACAGGGCTCGCGTGAGCAGTACTTC. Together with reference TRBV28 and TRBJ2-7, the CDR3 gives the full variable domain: DVKVTQSSRYLVKRTGEKVFLECVQDMDHENMFWYRQDPGLGLRLIYFSYDVKMKEKGDIPEGYSVSREKKERFSLILESASTNQTSMYLCASSIRQGSREQYFGPGTRLTVT.

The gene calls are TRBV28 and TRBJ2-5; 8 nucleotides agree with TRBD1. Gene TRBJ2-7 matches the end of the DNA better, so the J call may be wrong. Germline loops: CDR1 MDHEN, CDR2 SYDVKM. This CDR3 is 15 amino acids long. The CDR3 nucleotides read TGTGCCAGCAGTAGTAACAGACAGGGGTTATACGAGCAGTACTTC. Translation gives CASSSNRQGLYEQYF.

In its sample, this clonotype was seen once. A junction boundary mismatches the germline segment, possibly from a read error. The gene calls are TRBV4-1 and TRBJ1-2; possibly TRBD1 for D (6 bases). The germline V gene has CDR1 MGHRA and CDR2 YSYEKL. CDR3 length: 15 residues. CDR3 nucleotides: TGCGCCAGCAGGCAAGAGGACAGTTCTATCTATGGCTACACCTTC. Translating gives CASRQEDSSIYGYTF.

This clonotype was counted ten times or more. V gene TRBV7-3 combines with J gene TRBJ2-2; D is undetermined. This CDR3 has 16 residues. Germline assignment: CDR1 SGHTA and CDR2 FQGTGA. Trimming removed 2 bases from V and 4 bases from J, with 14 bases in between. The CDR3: CASSLGSPRSTGELFF. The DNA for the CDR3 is TGTGCCAGCAGCTTAGGTTCCCCCCGGAGCACCGGGGAGCTGTTTTTT.

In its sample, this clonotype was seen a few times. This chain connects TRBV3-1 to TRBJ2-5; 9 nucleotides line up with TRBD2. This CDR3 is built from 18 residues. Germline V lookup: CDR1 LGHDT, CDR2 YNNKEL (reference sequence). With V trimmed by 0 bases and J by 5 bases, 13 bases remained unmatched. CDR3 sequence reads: CASSQDRSSGSFGETQYF. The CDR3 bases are TGTGCCAGCAGCCAAGATAGGAGTAGCGGGAGTTTCGGGGAGACCCAGTACTTC.

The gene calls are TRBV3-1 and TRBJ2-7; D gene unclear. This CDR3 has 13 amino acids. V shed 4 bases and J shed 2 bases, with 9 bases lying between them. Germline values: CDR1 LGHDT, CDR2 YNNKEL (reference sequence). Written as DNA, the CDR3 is TGTGCCAGCAGCCCCAACTTTGCCTACGAGCAGTACTTC. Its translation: CASSPNFAYEQYF.

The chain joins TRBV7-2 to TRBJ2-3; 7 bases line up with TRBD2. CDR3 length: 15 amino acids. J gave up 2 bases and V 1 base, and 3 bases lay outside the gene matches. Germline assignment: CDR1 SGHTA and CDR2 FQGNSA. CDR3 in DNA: TGTGCCAGCAGCTTAGGCGGGGGACCCACAGATACGCAGTATTTT. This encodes CASSLGGGPTDTQYF.

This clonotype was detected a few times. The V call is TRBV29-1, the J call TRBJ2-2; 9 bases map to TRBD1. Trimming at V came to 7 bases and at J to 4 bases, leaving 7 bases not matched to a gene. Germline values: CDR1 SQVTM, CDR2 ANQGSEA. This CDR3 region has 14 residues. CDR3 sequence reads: CSAQDRGFTGELFF. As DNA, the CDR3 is TGCAGCGCCCAGGACAGGGGCTTCACCGGGGAGCTGTTTTTT.

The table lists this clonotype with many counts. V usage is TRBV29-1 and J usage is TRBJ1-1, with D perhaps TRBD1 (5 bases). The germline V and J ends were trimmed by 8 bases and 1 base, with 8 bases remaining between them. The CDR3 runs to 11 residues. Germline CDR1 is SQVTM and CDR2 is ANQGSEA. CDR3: CSTGGNTEAFF. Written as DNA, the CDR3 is TGCAGCACTGGGGGGAACACTGAAGCTTTCTTT.

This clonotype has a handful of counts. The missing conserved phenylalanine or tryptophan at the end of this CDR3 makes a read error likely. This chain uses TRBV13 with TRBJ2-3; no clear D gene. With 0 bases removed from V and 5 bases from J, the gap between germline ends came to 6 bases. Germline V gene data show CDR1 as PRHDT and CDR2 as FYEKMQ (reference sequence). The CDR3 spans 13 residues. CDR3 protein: CASSLGQKDTQYL. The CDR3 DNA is TGTGCCAGCAGCTTAGGACAGAAAGATACGCAGTATCTT.

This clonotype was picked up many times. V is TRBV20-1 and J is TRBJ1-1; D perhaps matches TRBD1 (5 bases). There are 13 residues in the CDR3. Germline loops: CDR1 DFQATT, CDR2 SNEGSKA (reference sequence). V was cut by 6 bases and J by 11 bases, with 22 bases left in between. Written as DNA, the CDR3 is TGCAGTGCGTCTAACCGGGACCCCCCTCGGGCTTTCTTT. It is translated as CSASNRDPPRAFF.

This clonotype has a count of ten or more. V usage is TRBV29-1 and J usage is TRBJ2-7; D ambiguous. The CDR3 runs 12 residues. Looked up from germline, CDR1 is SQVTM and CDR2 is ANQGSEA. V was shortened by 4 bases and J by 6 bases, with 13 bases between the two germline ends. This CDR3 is CSVALTPSEQYF. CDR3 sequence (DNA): TGCAGCGTTGCTCTGACCCCTTCCGAGCAGTACTTC.

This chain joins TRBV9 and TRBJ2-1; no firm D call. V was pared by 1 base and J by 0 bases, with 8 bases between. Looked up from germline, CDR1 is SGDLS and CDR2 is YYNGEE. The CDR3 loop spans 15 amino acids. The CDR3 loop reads CASSVQESSYNEQFF. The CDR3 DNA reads TGTGCCAGCAGCGTACAGGAAAGCTCCTACAATGAGCAGTTCTTC.

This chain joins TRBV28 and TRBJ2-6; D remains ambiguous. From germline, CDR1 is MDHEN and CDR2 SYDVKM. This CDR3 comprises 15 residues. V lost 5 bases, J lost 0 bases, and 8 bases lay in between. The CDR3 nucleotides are TGTGCCAGCAGTCCTGGTCGCTCTGGGGCCAACGTCCTGACTTTC. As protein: CASSPGRSGANVLTF.

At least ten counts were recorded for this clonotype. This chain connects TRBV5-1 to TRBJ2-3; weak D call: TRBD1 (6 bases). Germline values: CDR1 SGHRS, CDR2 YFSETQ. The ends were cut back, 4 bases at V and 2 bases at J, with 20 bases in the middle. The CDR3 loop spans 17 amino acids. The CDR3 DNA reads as TGCGCCAGCAGCGCATTTGACGGGACATTCTTCACAGATACGCAGTATTTT. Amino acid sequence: CASSAFDGTFFTDTQYF.

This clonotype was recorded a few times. The CDR3: CASSKWGRTIDTDTQYF. In DNA, the CDR3 is TGTGCCAGCAGCAAGTGGGGCCGGACCATCGACACAGATACGCAGTATTTT. The gene calls are TRBV9 and TRBJ2-3; tentative D call: TRBD1 (5 bases). V lost 4 bases and J lost 2, with 20 bases in between. Per the germline V gene, CDR1 is SGDLS and CDR2 is YYNGEE. This CDR3 comprises 17 residues.

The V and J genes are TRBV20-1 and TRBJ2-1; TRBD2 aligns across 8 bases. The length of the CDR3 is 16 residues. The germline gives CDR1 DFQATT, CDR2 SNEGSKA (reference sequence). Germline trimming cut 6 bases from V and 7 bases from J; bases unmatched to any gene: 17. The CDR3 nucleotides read TGCAGTGCCAACCCCGTCGGGACTAGTAGAGGGAATGAGCAGTTCTTC. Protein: CSANPVGTSRGNEQFF.

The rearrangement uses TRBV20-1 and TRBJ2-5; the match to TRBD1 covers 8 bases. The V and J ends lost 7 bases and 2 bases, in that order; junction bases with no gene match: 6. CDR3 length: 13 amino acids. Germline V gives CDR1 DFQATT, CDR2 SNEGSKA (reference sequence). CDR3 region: CSVTQGGQETQYF. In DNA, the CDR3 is TGCAGTGTTACACAGGGGGGACAAGAGACCCAGTACTTC.

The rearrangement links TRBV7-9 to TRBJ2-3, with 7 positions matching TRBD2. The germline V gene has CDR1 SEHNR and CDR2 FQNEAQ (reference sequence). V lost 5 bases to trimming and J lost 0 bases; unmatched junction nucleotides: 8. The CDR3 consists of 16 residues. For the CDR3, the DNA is TGTGCCAGCAGCGAGGGAGGGCCGAAGAGCACAGATACGCAGTATTTT. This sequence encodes CASSEGGPKSTDTQYF.

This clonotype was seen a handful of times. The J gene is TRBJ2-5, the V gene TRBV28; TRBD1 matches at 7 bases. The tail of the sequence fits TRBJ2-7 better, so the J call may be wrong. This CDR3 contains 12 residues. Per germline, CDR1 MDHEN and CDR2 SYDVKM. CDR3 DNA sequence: TGTGCCAGCAGAGGGGGCCTTTACGAGCAGTACTTC. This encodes CASRGGLYEQYF.

The CDR3 loop is CSVRPSGNTGELFF. The CDR3, as DNA: TGCAGCGTTCGCCCTAGCGGGAACACCGGGGAGCTGTTTTTT. V usage is TRBV29-1 and J usage is TRBJ2-2; 7 bases are a match to TRBD2. The length of the CDR3 is 14 residues. The germline gives CDR1 SQVTM, CDR2 ANQGSEA. V trimming: 5 bases; J trimming: 1 base; junction bases outside the gene matches: 4.

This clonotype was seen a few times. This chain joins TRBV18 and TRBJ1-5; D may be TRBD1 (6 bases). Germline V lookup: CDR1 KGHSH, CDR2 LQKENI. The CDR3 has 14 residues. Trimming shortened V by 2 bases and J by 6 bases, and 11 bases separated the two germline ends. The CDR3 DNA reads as TGTGCCAGCTCACCAAACGGGGGGCGTCAGCCCCAGCATTTT. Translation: CASSPNGGRQPQHF. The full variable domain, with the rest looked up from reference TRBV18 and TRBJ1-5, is NAGVMQNPRHLVRRRGQEARLRCSPMKGHSHVYWYRQLPEEGLKFMVYLQKENIIDESGMPKERFSAEFPKEGPSILRIQQVVRGDSAAYFCASSPNGGRQPQHFGDGTRLSIL.